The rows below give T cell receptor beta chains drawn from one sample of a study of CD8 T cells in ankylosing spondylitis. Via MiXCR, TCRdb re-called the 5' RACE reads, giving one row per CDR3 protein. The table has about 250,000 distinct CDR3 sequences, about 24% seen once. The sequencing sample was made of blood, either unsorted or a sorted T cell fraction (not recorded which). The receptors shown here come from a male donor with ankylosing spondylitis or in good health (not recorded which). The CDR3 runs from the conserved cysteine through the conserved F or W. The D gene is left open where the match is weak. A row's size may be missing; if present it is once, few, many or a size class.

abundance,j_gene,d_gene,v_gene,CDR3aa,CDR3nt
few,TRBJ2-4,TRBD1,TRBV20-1,CSAPPGQGALAKNIQYF,TGCAGTGCTCCACCGGGACAGGGGGCTCTAGCCAAAAACATTCAGTACTTC
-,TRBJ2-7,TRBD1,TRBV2,CASRRTGSSYEQYF,TGTGCCAGCAGGAGGACAGGTAGCTCCTACGAGCAGTACTTC
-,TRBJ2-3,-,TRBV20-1,CSAPRGTAGTDTQYF,TGCAGTGCTCCAAGGGGAACGGCAGGCACAGATACGCAGTATTTT
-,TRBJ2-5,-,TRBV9,CASSVVSSTAQETQYF,TGTGCCAGCAGCGTAGTGTCTAGCACGGCACAAGAGACCCAGTACTTC
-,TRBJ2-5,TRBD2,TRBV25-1,CASSDYGGENQETQYF,TGTGCCAGCAGTGACTACGGGGGGGAAAATCAAGAGACCCAGTACTTC
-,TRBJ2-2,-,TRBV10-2,CASSVLGTGELFF,TGCGCCAGCAGTGTTCTGGGAACCGGGGAGCTGTTTTTT
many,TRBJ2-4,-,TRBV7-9,CASSLESRLAKNIQYF,TGTGCCAGCAGCTTAGAAAGCAGACTAGCCAAAAACATTCAGTACTTC
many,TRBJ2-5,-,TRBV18,CASWHQETQYF,TGTGCCAGCTGGCATCAGGAGACCCAGTACTTC
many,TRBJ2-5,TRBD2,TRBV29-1,CSVRTGEGETQYF,TGCAGCGTCAGGACTGGGGAGGGAGAGACCCAGTACTTC
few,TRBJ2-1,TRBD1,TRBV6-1,CASNPGDRGAREQFF,TGTGCCAGCAATCCTGGGGACAGGGGGGCCCGTGAGCAGTTCTTC
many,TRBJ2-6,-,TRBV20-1,CSAETPGRGANVLTF,TGCAGTGCTGAGACCCCAGGGAGAGGGGCCAACGTCCTGACTTTC
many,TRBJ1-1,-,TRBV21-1,CASSKERGTEAFF,TGTGCCAGCAGCAAAGAGCGGGGGACTGAAGCTTTCTTT
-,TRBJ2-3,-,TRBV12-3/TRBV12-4,CASSPANTQYF,TGTGCCAGCAGTCCAGCAAATACGCAGTATTTT
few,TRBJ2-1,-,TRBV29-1,CSVVEALGKFF,TGCAGCGTTGTGGAGGCCCTCGGGAAGTTCTTC
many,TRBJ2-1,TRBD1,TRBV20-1,CSAKRQGSYNEQFF,TGCAGTGCTAAAAGACAGGGGTCCTACAATGAGCAGTTCTTC
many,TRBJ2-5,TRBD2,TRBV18,CASSPWGTSGQETQYF,TGTGCCAGCTCACCTTGGGGGACTAGCGGACAAGAGACCCAGTACTTC
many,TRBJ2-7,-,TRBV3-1,CASSQDDYEQYF,TGTGCCAGCAGCCAAGATGACTACGAGCAGTACTTC
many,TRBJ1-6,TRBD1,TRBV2,CASRQTGVNSPLHF,TGTGCCAGCAGGCAGACAGGGGTTAATTCACCCCTCCACTTT